Following are 14 T cell receptor beta chains from one sample sequenced in a study of spatial heterogeneity in lung cancer. TCRdb itself ran the 5' RACE reads through MiXCR, one entry per CDR3 protein. The data show around 74,000 distinct CDR3 sequences, about an eighth seen once. Indicated time point: sample taken at primary tumor resection. The authors sequenced whole RNA from tumor, nontumor lung or frozen PBMC without sorting. The starting material was PBMCs, obtained at surgery. The source is a male donor with early-stage non-small cell lung cancer.

This clonotype appeared many times. The rearrangement uses TRBV6-6 and TRBJ2-7, with D maybe TRBD2 (5 bases). In germline, CDR1 is MNHNY, CDR2 SVGAGI (reference sequence). The CDR3 sequence is 14 residues long. V dropped 2 bases and J dropped 6 bases, with 14 bases sitting between them. The CDR3 DNA is TGTGCCAGCAGTTACGGCACGGGATCCCCCGAGCAGTACTTC. Amino acids: CASSYGTGSPEQYF.

This clonotype was counted at least ten times. V is TRBV9 and J is TRBJ2-5, with D perhaps matching TRBD1 (7 bases). Between the trimmed V and J ends, which lost 3 bases and 3 bases, there was a span of 15 bases. Germline V gene lookup returns CDR1 SGDLS and CDR2 YYNGEE. The CDR3 has 15 amino acids. DNA for the CDR3: TGTGCCAGCAGCGCTCGACAGGGAGGTGAAGAGACCCAGTACTTC. Translating gives CASSARQGGEETQYF.

This clonotype was seen only a few times. CDR3 DNA sequence: TGTGCCAGCAGTTTCCCGGGAAAGGCTTCCTACGAGCAGTACTTC. Protein product: CASSFPGKASYEQYF. V and J are TRBV28 and TRBJ2-7; D is perhaps TRBD2 (5 bases). Trimming removed 3 bases at V and 1 base at J, with 13 bases between. CDR1 and CDR2 (germline): MDHEN, SYDVKM. This CDR3 spans 15 amino acids.

This chain connects TRBV11-2 to TRBJ1-2; no reliable D call. V was pared by 1 base and J by 7 bases, with 10 bases between. The CDR3 sequence is 13 residues long. Germline values: CDR1 SGHAT, CDR2 FQNNGV. CDR3 amino acids: CASSLGLRGGYTF. The CDR3 DNA sequence: TGTGCCAGCAGCTTAGGTCTCCGGGGTGGCTACACCTTC. Complete variable domain (other parts from reference TRBV11-2 and TRBJ1-2): EAGVAQSPRYKIIEKRQSVAFWCNPISGHATLYWYQQILGQGPKLLIQFQNNGVVDDSQLPKDRFSAERLKGVDSTLKIQPAKLEDSAVYLCASSLGLRGGYTFGSGTRLTVV.

This clonotype showed up many times. The chain uses TRBV7-6 and TRBJ1-5, with a weak D call TRBD1 (6 bases). CDR3 length equals 13 residues. Between the trimmed V and J ends, which lost 5 bases and 7 bases, there was a span of 12 bases. CDR1 is SGHVS, CDR2 FNYEAQ, per germline. The DNA for the CDR3 is TGTGCCAGCAGCGCAACAGGGAGGCAGCCCCAGCATTTT. It translates to CASSATGRQPQHF. The variable domain in full, with the rest retrieved from reference TRBV7-6 and TRBJ1-5, is GAGVSQSPRYKVTKRGQDVALRCDPISGHVSLYWYRQALGQGPEFLTYFNYEAQQDKSGLPNDRFSAERPEGSISTLTIQRTEQRDSAMYRCASSATGRQPQHFGDGTRLSIL.

The genes are TRBV5-1 and TRBJ1-4; D may be TRBD1 (5 bases). Trimming shortened V by 6 bases and J by 6 bases, and 21 bases separated the two germline ends. Germline CDR1 is SGHRS and CDR2 is YFSETQ. The CDR3 length is 16 residues. Written as DNA, the CDR3 is TGCGCCAGCACGAACGGGGATAGGGGTTTGGATGAAAAACTGTTTTTT. Translation: CASTNGDRGLDEKLFF.

This chain connects TRBV7-9 to TRBJ2-1; D is ambiguous. CDR1 and CDR2 from the germline V gene are SEHNR and FQNEAQ (reference sequence). Trimming stripped 5 bases from V and 5 bases from J, with 16 bases between. The CDR3 consists of 15 residues. The DNA of the CDR3 is TGTGCCAGCAGCCCCCCCCGACCTAGAAACAATGAGCAGTTCTTC. This sequence encodes CASSPPRPRNNEQFF. Complete variable domain (other parts from reference TRBV7-9 and TRBJ2-1): DTGVSQNPRHKITKRGQNVTFRCDPISEHNRLYWYRQTLGQGPEFLTYFQNEAQLEKSRLLSDRFSAERPKGSFSTLEIQRTEQGDSAMYLCASSPPRPRNNEQFFGPGTRLTVL.

This clonotype was seen a handful of times. The genes are TRBV6-6 and TRBJ2-1, with 9 bases identical to TRBD1. Germline V gene lookup returns CDR1 MNHNY and CDR2 SVGAGI (reference sequence). This CDR3 spans 16 amino acids. V gave up 2 bases and J gave up 8 bases; unmatched junction bases: 10. The CDR3 here is CASSYPLGQGRHEQFF. As DNA, the CDR3 is TGTGCCAGCAGTTACCCTTTAGGACAGGGGAGGCATGAGCAGTTCTTC.

There are many counts of this clonotype. V usage is TRBV29-1 and J usage is TRBJ2-3, with D possibly TRBD2 on 5 matching bases. CDR1 and CDR2 from the germline V gene are SQVTM and ANQGSEA. This CDR3 has 15 residues. The germline V and J ends were trimmed by 7 bases and 0 bases, with 17 bases remaining between them. In DNA form, the CDR3 reads TGCAGCGCCGTGCGGGTCGTTTCTAGCACAGATACGCAGTATTTT. Amino acid sequence: CSAVRVVSSTDTQYF.

This clonotype was counted ten times or more. CDR3 sequence reads: CSGQGGTDTQYF. As DNA, the CDR3 is TGCAGTGGGCAGGGCGGCACAGATACGCAGTATTTT. The chain joins TRBV20-1 to TRBJ2-3, with TRBD1 as a possible D gene (5 bases). Trimming stripped 7 bases from V and 1 base from J, with 9 bases between. The CDR3 is 12 residues long. Germline CDR1 reads DFQATT; CDR2 reads SNEGSKA (reference sequence).

This clonotype was found a few times. J is TRBJ1-1 and V is TRBV24-1; D perhaps matches TRBD1 (6 bases). The CDR3 is 13 residues long. With 4 bases removed from V and 6 bases from J, the gap between germline ends came to 11 bases. Germline assignment: CDR1 KGHDR and CDR2 SFDVKD. CDR3 sequence: CATSELGGSEAFF. In DNA, the CDR3 is TGTGCCACCAGTGAACTGGGGGGCTCTGAAGCTTTCTTT.

In this sample, this clonotype turned up a few times. The CDR3 sequence is CASSSLAGGVTDTQYF. The CDR3 DNA sequence: TGTGCCAGCAGCTCTTTAGCGGGAGGTGTGACAGATACGCAGTATTTT. The chain employs TRBV2 and TRBJ2-3, with 10 bases lining up with TRBD2. The CDR3 has 16 residues. Germline trimming cut 6 bases from V and 3 bases from J; bases unmatched to any gene: 9. The germline gives CDR1 SNHLY, CDR2 FYNNEI. Full variable domain (remainder filled in from reference TRBV2 and TRBJ2-3): EPEVTQTPSHQVTQMGQEVILRCVPISNHLYFYWYRQILGQKVEFLVSFYNNEISEKSEIFDDQFSVERPDGSNFTLKIRSTKLEDSAMYFCASSSLAGGVTDTQYFGPGTRLTVL.

Concerning this clonotype itself: The junction shows a germline mismatch at one end, possibly a read error. V is TRBV2 and J is TRBJ1-2; 9 bases agree with TRBD1. The CDR3 length is 13 residues. The germline V gene encodes CDR1 SNHLY and CDR2 FYNNEI. Here the CDR3 reads CVSSEDRGNGYTF. Here the CDR3 DNA reads TGTGTCAGCAGTGAGGACAGGGGAAATGGCTACACCTTC.

The chain employs TRBV6-2 or TRBV6-3 and TRBJ2-1; D remains unclear. V was pared by 6 bases and J by 4 bases, with 10 bases between. This CDR3 has 13 residues. Germline CDR1 is MNHEY and CDR2 is SVGEGT. The CDR3 DNA reads TGTGCCAGCAGCAAGGCACAGTACAATGAGCAGTTCTTC. Protein product: CASSKAQYNEQFF.